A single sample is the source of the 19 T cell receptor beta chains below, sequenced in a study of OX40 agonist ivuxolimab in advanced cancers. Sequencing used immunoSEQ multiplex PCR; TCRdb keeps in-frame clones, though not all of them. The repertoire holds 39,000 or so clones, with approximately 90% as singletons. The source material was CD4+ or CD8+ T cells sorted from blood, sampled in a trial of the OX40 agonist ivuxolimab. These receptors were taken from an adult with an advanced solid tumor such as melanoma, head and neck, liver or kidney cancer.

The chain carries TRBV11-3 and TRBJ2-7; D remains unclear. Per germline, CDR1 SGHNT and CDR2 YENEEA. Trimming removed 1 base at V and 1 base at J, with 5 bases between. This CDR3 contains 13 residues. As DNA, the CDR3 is TGTGCCAGCAGCTTAGGCCAATCCTACGAGCAGTACTTC. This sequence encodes CASSLGQSYEQYF.

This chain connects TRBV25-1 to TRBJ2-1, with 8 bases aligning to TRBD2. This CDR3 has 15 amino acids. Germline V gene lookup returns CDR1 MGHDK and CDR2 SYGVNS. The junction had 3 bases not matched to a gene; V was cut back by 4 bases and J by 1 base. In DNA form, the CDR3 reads TGTGCCAGCAGTGTACTAGCGGATTCCTACAATGAGCAGTTCTTC. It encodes CASSVLADSYNEQFF.

Here the CDR3 reads CASSFRQTYNEQFF. The CDR3 DNA reads TGTGCCAGCAGTTTCAGACAAACTTACAATGAGCAGTTCTTC. This chain uses TRBV27 with TRBJ2-1, with unresolved D. The length of the CDR3 is 14 residues. The germline V gene encodes CDR1 MNHEY and CDR2 SMNVEV (reference sequence). V was shortened by 3 bases and J by 4 bases, with 10 bases between the two germline ends.

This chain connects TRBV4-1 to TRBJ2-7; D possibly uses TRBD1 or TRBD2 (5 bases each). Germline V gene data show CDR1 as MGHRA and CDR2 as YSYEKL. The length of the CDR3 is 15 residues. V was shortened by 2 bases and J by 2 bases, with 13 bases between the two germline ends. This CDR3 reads CASSQTLRGAYEQYF. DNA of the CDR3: TGCGCCAGCAGCCAAACTCTGAGAGGGGCCTACGAGCAGTACTTC.

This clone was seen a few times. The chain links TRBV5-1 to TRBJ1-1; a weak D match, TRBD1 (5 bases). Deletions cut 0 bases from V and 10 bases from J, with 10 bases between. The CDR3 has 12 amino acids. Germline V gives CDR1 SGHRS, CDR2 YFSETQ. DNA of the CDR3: TGCGCCAGCAGCTTGGATGGGGCGTCAGCTTTCTTT. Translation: CASSLDGASAFF.

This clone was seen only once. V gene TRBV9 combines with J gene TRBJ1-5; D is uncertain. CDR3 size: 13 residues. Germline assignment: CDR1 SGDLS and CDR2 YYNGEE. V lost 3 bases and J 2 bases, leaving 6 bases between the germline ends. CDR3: CASSDFGNQPQHF. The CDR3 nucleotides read TGTGCCAGCAGCGACTTCGGCAATCAGCCCCAGCATTTT.

The chain's CDR3 is CASSPSGGPANEQFF. The CDR3 coding sequence is TGTGCCAGCAGCCCCTCGGGAGGCCCCGCCAATGAGCAGTTCTTC. The chain combines TRBV9 with TRBJ2-1; 7 bases line up with TRBD2. From germline, CDR1 is SGDLS and CDR2 YYNGEE. This CDR3 region has 15 residues. V dropped 4 bases and J dropped 6; count of bases not matched to a gene: 10.

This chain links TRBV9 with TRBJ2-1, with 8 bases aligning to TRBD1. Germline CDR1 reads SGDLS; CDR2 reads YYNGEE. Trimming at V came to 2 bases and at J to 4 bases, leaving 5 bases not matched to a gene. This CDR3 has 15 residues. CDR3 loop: CASSVSGGPYNEQFF. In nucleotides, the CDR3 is TGTGCCAGCAGCGTCTCAGGGGGCCCGTACAATGAGCAGTTCTTC.

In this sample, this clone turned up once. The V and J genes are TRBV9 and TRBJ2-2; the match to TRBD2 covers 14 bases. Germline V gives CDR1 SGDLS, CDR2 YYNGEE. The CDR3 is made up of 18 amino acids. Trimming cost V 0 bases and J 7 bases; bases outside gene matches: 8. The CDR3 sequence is CASSVGLAGGGPNGELFF. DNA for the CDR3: TGTGCCAGCAGCGTAGGACTAGCGGGAGGGGGGCCCAACGGGGAGCTGTTTTTT.

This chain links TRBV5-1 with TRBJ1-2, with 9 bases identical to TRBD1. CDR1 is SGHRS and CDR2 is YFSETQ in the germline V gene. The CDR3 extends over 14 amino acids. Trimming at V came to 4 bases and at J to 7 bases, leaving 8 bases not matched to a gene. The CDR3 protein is CASSPLGQGFGYTF. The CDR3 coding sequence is TGCGCCAGCAGCCCATTGGGACAGGGCTTTGGCTACACCTTC.

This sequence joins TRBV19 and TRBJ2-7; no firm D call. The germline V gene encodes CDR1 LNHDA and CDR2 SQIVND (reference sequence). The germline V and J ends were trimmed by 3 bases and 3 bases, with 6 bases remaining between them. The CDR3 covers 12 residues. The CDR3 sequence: CASSMGFYEQYF. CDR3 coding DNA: TGTGCCAGTAGTATGGGATTCTACGAGCAGTACTTC.

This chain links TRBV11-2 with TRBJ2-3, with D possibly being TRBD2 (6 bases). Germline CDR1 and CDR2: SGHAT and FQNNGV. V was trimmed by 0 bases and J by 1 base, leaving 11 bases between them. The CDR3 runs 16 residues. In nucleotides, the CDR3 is TGTGCCAGCAGCTTAGAATGGGTAGCGGGCACAGATACGCAGTATTTT. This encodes CASSLEWVAGTDTQYF.

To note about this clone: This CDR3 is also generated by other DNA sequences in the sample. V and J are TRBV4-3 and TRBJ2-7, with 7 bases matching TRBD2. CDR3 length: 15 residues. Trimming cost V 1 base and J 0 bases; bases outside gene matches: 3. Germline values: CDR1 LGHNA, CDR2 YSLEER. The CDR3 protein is CASSQGGGGSYEQYF. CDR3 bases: TGCGCCAGCAGCCAAGGAGGCGGGGGCTCCTACGAGCAGTACTTC.

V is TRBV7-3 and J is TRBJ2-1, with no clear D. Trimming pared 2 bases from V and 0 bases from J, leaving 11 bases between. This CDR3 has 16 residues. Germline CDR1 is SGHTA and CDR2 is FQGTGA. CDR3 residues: CASSLLGWGSYNEQFF. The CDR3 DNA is TGTGCCAGCAGCTTATTGGGTTGGGGCTCCTACAATGAGCAGTTCTTC.

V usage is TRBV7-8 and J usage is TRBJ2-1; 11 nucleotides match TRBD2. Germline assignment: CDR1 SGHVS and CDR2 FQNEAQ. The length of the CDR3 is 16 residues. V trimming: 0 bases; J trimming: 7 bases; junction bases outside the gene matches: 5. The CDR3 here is CASSLAETSGKNEQFF. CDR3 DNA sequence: TGTGCCAGCAGCTTAGCGGAGACTAGCGGGAAAAATGAGCAGTTCTTC.

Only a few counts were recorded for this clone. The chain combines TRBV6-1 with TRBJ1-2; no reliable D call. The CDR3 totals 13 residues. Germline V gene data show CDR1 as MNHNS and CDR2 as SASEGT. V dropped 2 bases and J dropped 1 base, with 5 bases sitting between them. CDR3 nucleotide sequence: TGTGCCAGCAGTGAATGGCTTAACTATGGCTACACCTTC. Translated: CASSEWLNYGYTF.

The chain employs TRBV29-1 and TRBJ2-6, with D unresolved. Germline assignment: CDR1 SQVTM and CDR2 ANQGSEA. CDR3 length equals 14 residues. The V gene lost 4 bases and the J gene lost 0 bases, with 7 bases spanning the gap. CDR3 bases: TGCAGCGTTGCTGGGTACTCTGGGGCCAACGTCCTGACTTTC. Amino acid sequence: CSVAGYSGANVLTF.

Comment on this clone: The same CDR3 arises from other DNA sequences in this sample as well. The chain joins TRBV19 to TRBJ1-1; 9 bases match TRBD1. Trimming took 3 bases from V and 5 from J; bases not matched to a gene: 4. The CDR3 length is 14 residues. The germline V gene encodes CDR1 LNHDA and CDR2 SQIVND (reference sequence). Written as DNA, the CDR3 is TGTGCCAGTAGTATGGGGACAGGGAGGACTGAAGCTTTCTTT. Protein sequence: CASSMGTGRTEAFF.

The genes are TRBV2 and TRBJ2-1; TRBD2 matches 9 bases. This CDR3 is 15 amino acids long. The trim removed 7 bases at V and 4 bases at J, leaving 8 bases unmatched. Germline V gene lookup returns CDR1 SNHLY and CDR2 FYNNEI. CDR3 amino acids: CASTELAGPYNEQFF. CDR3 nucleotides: TGTGCCAGCACGGAACTAGCGGGCCCTTACAATGAGCAGTTCTTC. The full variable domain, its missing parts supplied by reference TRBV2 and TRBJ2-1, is EPEVTQTPSHQVTQMGQEVILRCVPISNHLYFYWYRQILGQKVEFLVSFYNNEISEKSEIFDDQFSVERPDGSNFTLKIRSTKLEDSAMYFCASTELAGPYNEQFFGPGTRLTVL.